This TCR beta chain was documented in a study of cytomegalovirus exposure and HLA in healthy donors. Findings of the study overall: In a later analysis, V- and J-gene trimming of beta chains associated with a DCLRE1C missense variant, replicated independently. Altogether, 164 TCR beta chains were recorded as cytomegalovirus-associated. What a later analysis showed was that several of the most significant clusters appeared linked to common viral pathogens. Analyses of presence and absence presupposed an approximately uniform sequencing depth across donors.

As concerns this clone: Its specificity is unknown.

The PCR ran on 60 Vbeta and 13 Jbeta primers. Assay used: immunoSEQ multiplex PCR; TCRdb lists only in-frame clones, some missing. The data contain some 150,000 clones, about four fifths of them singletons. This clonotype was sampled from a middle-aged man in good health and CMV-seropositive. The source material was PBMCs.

CDR3 in amino acids: CASVIGVFTDTQYF. CDR3 nucleotide sequence: TGTGCCAGCGTGATAGGGGTTTTCACAGATACGCAGTATTTT. This chain links TRBV2 with TRBJ2-3, with D tentatively TRBD1 (5 bases). Trimming pared 8 bases from V and 2 bases from J, leaving 14 bases between. Germline assignment: CDR1 SNHLY and CDR2 FYNNEI. CDR3 length: 14 amino acids.